These 15 T cell receptor beta chains originate from one sample sequenced in a study of blood T cell repertoires in COVID-19. The data were produced by immunoSEQ multiplex PCR, yet TCRdb's version contains in-frame clones alone and is incomplete. Among around 68,000 clones listed, roughly 85% were seen once. The sequenced sample was peripheral blood. All receptors come from a man aged 80 or over with acute or convalescent COVID-19.

The chain couples TRBV3-1 (or the pseudogene TRBV3-2) to TRBJ2-7, with D hard to call. Trimming cost V 1 base and J 2 bases, with 6 bases left between them. This CDR3 has 13 residues. Looked up from germline, CDR1 is LGHDT and CDR2 is YNNKEL (reference sequence). The CDR3 DNA follows: TGTGCCAGCAGCCAAGTTACGGCCTACGAGCAGTACTTC. Its protein is CASSQVTAYEQYF.

This chain connects TRBV10-1 to TRBJ2-2, with D perhaps TRBD1 (6 bases). Germline CDR1 and CDR2: WNHNN and SYGVQD (reference sequence). Trimming removed 6 bases from V and 3 bases from J, with 11 bases in between. The CDR3 covers 14 residues. CDR3 in amino acids: CASSFHRDTGELFF. Written as DNA, the CDR3 is TGCGCCAGCAGCTTTCACAGGGACACCGGGGAGCTGTTTTTT.

The J gene is TRBJ1-1, the V gene TRBV6-5, with D maybe TRBD1 (5 bases). CDR3 length equals 13 residues. Trimming shortened V by 4 bases and J by 10 bases, and 16 bases separated the two germline ends. Germline lookup yields CDR1 MNHEY and CDR2 SVGAGI. The DNA of the CDR3 is TGTGCCAGCAGTTCGCCCGGGAGCCAGGGAGCTTTCTTT. Residues: CASSSPGSQGAFF.

The V and J genes are TRBV6-6 and TRBJ1-1; perhaps TRBD1 as D (5 bases). V was clipped by 6 bases and J by 2 bases, with 7 bases between them. The germline V gene has CDR1 MNHNY and CDR2 SVGAGI (reference sequence). The CDR3 has 12 residues. DNA of the CDR3: TGTGCCAGCAGGGGGGGAAACACTGAAGCTTTCTTT. Translation gives CASRGGNTEAFF.

The CDR3 is CASSASDSGSGEQFF. CDR3 bases: TGTGCCAGCAGCGCCAGTGATAGCGGGAGCGGTGAGCAGTTCTTC. V and J are TRBV9 and TRBJ2-1, with 9 bases aligning to TRBD2. After removal of 3 bases from V and 9 bases from J, the junction contained 10 bases not matched to a gene. The CDR3 is 15 residues long. Germline CDR1 and CDR2: SGDLS and YYNGEE.

This clone was detected only a few times. This sequence joins TRBV29-1 and TRBJ2-4; 7 nucleotides match TRBD2. This CDR3 has 14 amino acids. In germline, CDR1 is SQVTM, CDR2 ANQGSEA. The trim removed 6 bases at V and 1 base at J, leaving 6 bases unmatched. CDR3 region: CSVSGGKAKNIQYF. The DNA for the CDR3 is TGCAGCGTCTCGGGGGGAAAGGCCAAAAACATTCAGTACTTC.

CDR3 coding DNA: TGTGCCAGCAGTTACTCGGGCAGGGGGAATGGCTACACCTTC. As protein: CASSYSGRGNGYTF. This chain links TRBV6-5 with TRBJ1-2; TRBD1 matches 7 bases. This CDR3 has 14 amino acids. From germline, CDR1 is MNHEY and CDR2 SVGAGI. Unmatched junction bases numbered 4, after V lost 0 bases and J lost 6 bases.

The CDR3 is CASSPEAGAPGQQYF. DNA for the CDR3: TGTGCCAGCAGTCCTGAGGCAGGGGCCCCAGGGCAGCAGTACTTC. The chain is built from TRBV6-5 and TRBJ2-7; a possible D gene is TRBD1 (6 bases). This CDR3 is 15 amino acids long. Per the germline V gene, CDR1 is MNHEY and CDR2 is SVGAGI. Trimming pared 5 bases from V and 8 bases from J, leaving 22 bases between.

This clone was observed a few times. This chain joins TRBV2 and TRBJ1-5, with TRBD1 matching 8 bases. V gave up 1 base and J gave up 6 bases; unmatched junction bases: 8. This CDR3 contains 16 residues. Germline V lookup: CDR1 SNHLY, CDR2 FYNNEI. DNA of the CDR3: TGTGCCAGCAGTGAAGTCAGGGGCAGGGGGCCTCAGCCCCAGCATTTT. This sequence encodes CASSEVRGRGPQPQHF. Full variable domain (rest looked up from reference TRBV2 and TRBJ1-5): EPEVTQTPSHQVTQMGQEVILRCVPISNHLYFYWYRQILGQKVEFLVSFYNNEISEKSEIFDDQFSVERPDGSNFTLKIRSTKLEDSAMYFCASSEVRGRGPQPQHFGDGTRLSIL.

V is TRBV19 and J is TRBJ2-1; 9 bases are shared with TRBD2. CDR3 length: 14 amino acids. Germline V gene data show CDR1 as LNHDA and CDR2 as SQIVND (reference sequence). V shed 8 bases, J shed 7 bases, and the junction held 9 bases outside the gene matches. The CDR3 DNA follows: TGTGCCAGTTCGGGCGGGAGGGCGTTTAATGAGCAGTTCTTC. Its translation: CASSGGRAFNEQFF.

The chain couples TRBV13 to TRBJ2-5; 8 nucleotides match TRBD1. The junction had 13 bases not matched to a gene; V was cut back by 5 bases and J by 5 bases. There are 16 residues in the CDR3. Germline loops: CDR1 PRHDT, CDR2 FYEKMQ (reference sequence). The CDR3 is CASSLSRTGRHETQYF. For the CDR3, the DNA is TGTGCCAGCAGCCTGAGCCGGACAGGGAGGCATGAGACCCAGTACTTC. Using reference TRBV13 and TRBJ2-5 for the parts outside the CDR3, the full variable domain is AAGVIQSPRHLIKEKRETATLKCYPIPRHDTVYWYQQGPGQDPQFLISFYEKMQSDKGSIPDRFSAQQFSDYHSELNMSSLELGDSALYFCASSLSRTGRHETQYFGPGTRLLVL.

This clone was counted between two and nine times. J is TRBJ2-4 and V is TRBV7-2, with D unresolved. The V end lost 2 bases, the J end lost 2 bases, and 13 bases lay between the germline ends. From germline, CDR1 is SGHTA and CDR2 FQGNSA. The CDR3 is 16 residues long. CDR3 bases: TGTGCCAGCAGCTTACAGACTGGCCTAACCAAAAACATTCAGTACTTC. It codes for CASSLQTGLTKNIQYF.

The chain combines TRBV19 with TRBJ1-2; D call uncertain. The CDR3 is 12 residues long. CDR1 LNHDA and CDR2 SQIVND come from the germline V gene (reference sequence). V lost 6 bases and J 4 bases, leaving 9 bases between the germline ends. The CDR3 sequence: CASSRQVYGYTF. The CDR3 coding sequence is TGTGCCAGTAGCCGACAAGTCTATGGCTACACCTTC.

This chain links TRBV6-4 with TRBJ1-5; no clear D gene. This CDR3 has 14 amino acids. The V gene lost 5 bases and the J gene lost 5 bases, with 13 bases spanning the gap. Germline V CDR1 and CDR2: MRHNA, SNTAGT. For the CDR3, the DNA is TGTGCCAGCAGTCTTAGGTCGGGTTATCAGCCCCAGCATTTT. Protein: CASSLRSGYQPQHF.

This chain uses TRBV29-1 with TRBJ1-4, with D tentatively TRBD1 (6 bases). This CDR3 has 17 amino acids. Trimming stripped 0 bases from V and 6 bases from J, with 20 bases between. In germline, CDR1 is SQVTM, CDR2 ANQGSEA. This CDR3 is CSVEDPAEGGAYEKLFF. For the CDR3, the DNA is TGCAGCGTTGAAGACCCGGCGGAGGGGGGGGCTTATGAAAAACTGTTTTTT.